Below, one TCR beta chain is given with its context. Its antigen remains unidentified. Analyses pooled second doses at about 4 or about 12 weeks. Germline-derived CDR1 and CDR2 are SGHNT and YYREEE (reference sequence). The CDR3 spans 14 residues. The germline V and J ends were trimmed by 4 bases and 0 bases, with 10 bases remaining between them. The data were taken from a study of T cell responses to AZD1222 COVID-19 vaccine. General study findings and limits: Reportedly, nearly half of unique spike TCRs recognized epitopes outside B.1.351/B.1.1.7 mutations. Spike-specific TCR breadth and depth were elevated following two AZD1222 doses. White British ancestry dominated among donors, who included more females, and clonal diversity was possibly underestimated.

Repertoires were generated with immunoSEQ multiplex PCR, while TCRdb's copy carries only in-frame clones and drops some. The top ten hold around 3.3% of the sample, which has about 140,000 clones, 80% to 95% seen once. Sequencing used peripheral blood, obtained 28 days after the second AZD1222 dose. The V call is TRBV5-4, the J call TRBJ1-1; D gene ambiguous. The sequence was obtained from an adult who received the AZD1222 COVID-19 vaccine. CDR3 nucleotide sequence: TGTGCCAGCAGCCCAGGACCGCTGAACACTGAAGCTTTCTTT. This codes for CASSPGPLNTEAFF.